One and the same sample provided the 22 T cell receptor beta chains below, sequenced in a study of cytomegalovirus exposure and HLA in healthy donors. PCR used 60 Vbeta primers and 13 Jbeta primers. Sequencing was performed with immunoSEQ multiplex PCR; in TCRdb, only in-frame clones are kept and a portion is missing. This table has 86,000 or so clones, around 79% appearing once. Sequencing was done on a sample of PBMCs. Every receptor here comes from a woman aged 40 to 49 in good health and CMV-seropositive.

This chain joins TRBV6-1 and TRBJ2-7; 10 nucleotides line up with TRBD1. The CDR3 is 15 residues long. V lost 8 bases, J lost 4 bases, and 11 bases stayed unmatched. Per the germline V gene, CDR1 is MNHNS and CDR2 is SASEGT. The CDR3 is CASRLNRQGAYEQYF. The CDR3 bases are TGTGCCAGCCGACTCAATAGACAGGGGGCTTACGAGCAGTACTTC.

The CDR3 DNA reads TGTGCCAGCAGCTTAGTCAGGGTAGCTTTCTTT. Amino acids: CASSLVRVAFF. The chain employs TRBV13 and TRBJ1-1; D is perhaps TRBD1 (5 bases). V was clipped by 1 base and J by 10 bases, with 7 bases between them. The CDR3 runs to 11 residues. Germline lookup yields CDR1 PRHDT and CDR2 FYEKMQ (reference sequence).

This chain joins TRBV18 and TRBJ1-2; the match to TRBD1 covers 7 bases. The length of the CDR3 is 16 residues. Germline V gives CDR1 KGHSH, CDR2 LQKENI. V shed 6 bases and J 8 bases; nucleotides not matched to a gene: 18. CDR3 DNA sequence: TGTGCCAGCTCGCCCGGGACAGCTGCCTCGCATGGAGGCTACACCTTC. This translates into CASSPGTAASHGGYTF.

This chain links TRBV7-2 with TRBJ2-2; TRBD1 agrees at 7 bases. Per the germline V gene, CDR1 is SGHTA and CDR2 is FQGNSA. This CDR3 has 16 residues. V trimming: 5 bases; J trimming: 1 base; junction bases outside the gene matches: 7. This CDR3 is CASSPWAGGNTGELFF. As DNA, the CDR3 is TGTGCCAGCAGCCCTTGGGCAGGGGGGAACACCGGGGAGCTGTTTTTT.

The rearrangement links TRBV9 to TRBJ2-1; 11 bases are a match to TRBD2. V gave up 4 bases and J gave up 6 bases; unmatched junction bases: 3. CDR3 length: 14 residues. Germline-derived CDR1 and CDR2 are SGDLS and YYNGEE. CDR3 region: CASSISGGANEQFF. The CDR3, as DNA: TGTGCCAGCAGCATTAGCGGGGGGGCCAATGAGCAGTTCTTC.

This clone appeared a few times. The chain has TRBV9 and TRBJ2-1; possible D gene TRBD2, 6 bases. The CDR3 has 14 residues. V lost 3 bases, J lost 8 bases, and 15 bases lay in between. Germline-derived CDR1 and CDR2 are SGDLS and YYNGEE. The CDR3 DNA sequence: TGTGCCAGCAGCGCCTCGACTAGGAGATATGAGCAGTTCTTC. Translated, it gives CASSASTRRYEQFF.

This chain connects TRBV27 to TRBJ2-2; 8 bases are shared with TRBD1. Losses at the gene ends were 5 bases for V and 0 bases for J; bases not matched to a gene: 5. Germline values: CDR1 MNHEY, CDR2 SMNVEV (reference sequence). The CDR3 loop spans 16 amino acids. Written as DNA, the CDR3 is TGTGCCAGCAGTCAGGGGACAGGTGCGAACACCGGGGAGCTGTTTTTT. It specifies CASSQGTGANTGELFF.

The chain couples TRBV19 to TRBJ1-2; a possible D gene is TRBD1 (5 bases). The CDR3 is 15 residues long. Germline CDR1 is LNHDA and CDR2 is SQIVND (reference sequence). Trimming cost V 3 bases and J 5 bases, with 16 bases left between them. The CDR3 DNA is TGTGCCAGTAGTATTAGGGGCAGACTTTTTTATGGCTACACCTTC. Its protein product is CASSIRGRLFYGYTF.

Turning to this clone: The sample has other DNA sequences that encode this CDR3 too. This chain joins TRBV30 and TRBJ2-7; 11 bases map to TRBD1. V lost 0 bases to trimming and J lost 3 bases; unmatched junction nucleotides: 1. Per germline, CDR1 GTSNPN and CDR2 SVGIG (reference sequence). This CDR3 is 14 amino acids long. DNA of the CDR3: TGTGCCTGGAGTGTGGGGACAGGGGGCTACGAGCAGTACTTC. Residues: CAWSVGTGGYEQYF.

This chain joins TRBV2 and TRBJ1-1; unclear D gene. The CDR3 has 15 residues. The V gene's germline CDR1 is SNHLY and CDR2 FYNNEI. V lost 0 bases, J lost 3 bases, and 11 bases lay in between. The CDR3, as DNA: TGTGCCAGCAGTGAAGCGTACGTAACTGACACTGAAGCTTTCTTT. Translated: CASSEAYVTDTEAFF.

The chain employs TRBV6-1 and TRBJ1-4, with TRBD1 identical over 10 bases. CDR1 and CDR2 (germline): MNHNS, SASEGT. V lost 1 base to trimming and J lost 7 bases; unmatched junction nucleotides: 0. CDR3 size: 14 residues. CDR3 protein: CASSEGQGAEKLFF. CDR3 in DNA: TGTGCCAGCAGTGAAGGACAGGGGGCTGAAAAACTGTTTTTT.

J is TRBJ2-2 and V is TRBV4-3, with D perhaps matching TRBD2 (6 bases). Germline V gives CDR1 LGHNA, CDR2 YSLEER. This CDR3 is built from 17 residues. Trimming pared 2 bases from V and 5 bases from J, leaving 18 bases between. The CDR3 coding sequence is TGCGCCAGCAGCCAAAAACACGGCGGGATGGAGACCGGGGAGCTGTTTTTT. It codes for CASSQKHGGMETGELFF.

The V and J genes are TRBV7-3 and TRBJ1-1; D remains unclear. The ends were cut back, 2 bases at V and 5 bases at J, with 9 bases in the middle. The length of the CDR3 is 13 residues. The germline CDR1 and CDR2 sequences are SGHTA and FQGTGA. CDR3 coding DNA: TGTGCCAGCAGCTTAGGACTGGAGACTGAAGCTTTCTTT. This codes for CASSLGLETEAFF.

This clone was counted only a few times. This chain links TRBV19 with TRBJ2-2; TRBD1 agrees at 8 bases. Germline V gene sequence: CDR1 LNHDA, CDR2 SQIVND (reference sequence). Trimming cost V 11 bases and J 0 bases; bases outside gene matches: 2. The CDR3 has 13 residues. The CDR3 is CAATGANTGELFF. The DNA for the CDR3 is TGTGCCGCGACAGGGGCGAACACCGGGGAGCTGTTTTTT. Full variable domain (missing parts from reference TRBV19 and TRBJ2-2): DGGITQSPKYLFRKEGQNVTLSCEQNLNHDAMYWYRQDPGQGLRLIYYSQIVNDFQKGDIAEGYSVSREKKESFPLTVTSAQKNPTAFYLCAATGANTGELFFGEGSRLTVL.

This clone has more than one count but fewer than ten. The V call is TRBV5-8, the J call TRBJ2-7, with a possible D match to TRBD2 (6 bases). Deletions cut 1 base from V and 5 bases from J, with 19 bases between. Germline CDR1 reads SGHTS; CDR2 reads YDEGEE. This CDR3 has 16 residues. The CDR3 DNA follows: TGTGCCAGCAGCTTGCGATGGGACTTGATCCCTCACGAGCAGTACTTC. Its protein product is CASSLRWDLIPHEQYF.

This sequence joins TRBV19 and TRBJ2-7, with TRBD1 as a possible D gene (6 bases). With 5 bases removed from V and 1 base from J, the gap between germline ends came to 12 bases. Germline CDR1 is LNHDA and CDR2 is SQIVND (reference sequence). This CDR3 comprises 14 residues. This CDR3 is CASSLGTSSYEQYF. The CDR3, as DNA: TGTGCCAGTAGTCTTGGGACAAGTTCCTACGAGCAGTACTTC. Filled out from reference TRBV19 and TRBJ2-7, the complete variable domain reads DGGITQSPKYLFRKEGQNVTLSCEQNLNHDAMYWYRQDPGQGLRLIYYSQIVNDFQKGDIAEGYSVSREKKESFPLTVTSAQKNPTAFYLCASSLGTSSYEQYFGPGTRLTVT.

The CDR3 spells CASSHLQGAGNQPQHF. CDR3 bases: TGTGCCAGCTCACACTTACAGGGGGCAGGCAATCAGCCCCAGCATTTT. The chain carries TRBV18 and TRBJ1-5, with TRBD1 matching 9 bases. The length of the CDR3 is 16 residues. V shed 4 bases and J 2 bases; nucleotides not matched to a gene: 6. Germline values: CDR1 KGHSH, CDR2 LQKENI. Filled out from reference TRBV18 and TRBJ1-5, the complete variable domain reads NAGVMQNPRHLVRRRGQEARLRCSPMKGHSHVYWYRQLPEEGLKFMVYLQKENIIDESGMPKERFSAEFPKEGPSILRIQQVVRGDSAAYFCASSHLQGAGNQPQHFGDGTRLSIL.

The J gene is TRBJ1-2, the V gene TRBV5-1; D might be TRBD1 (5 bases). Trimming stripped 4 bases from V and 4 bases from J, with 14 bases between. This CDR3 region has 14 residues. Per the germline V gene, CDR1 is SGHRS and CDR2 is YFSETQ. The DNA for the CDR3 is TGCGCCAGCAGCCAAGGGGAAAGTGGCTATGGCTACACCTTC. This codes for CASSQGESGYGYTF.

The chain links TRBV2 to TRBJ2-5, with D possibly being TRBD1 (5 bases). CDR1 SNHLY and CDR2 FYNNEI come from the germline V gene. With 3 bases removed from V and 5 bases from J, the gap between germline ends came to 25 bases. The CDR3 sequence is 18 residues long. CDR3 sequence: CASSEPEPGFYKGETQYF. For the CDR3, the DNA is TGTGCCAGCAGTGAGCCGGAACCAGGGTTTTATAAAGGGGAGACCCAGTACTTC.

The chain combines TRBV30 with TRBJ1-1; D is unclear. V was pared by 8 bases and J by 0 bases, with 10 bases between. CDR1 and CDR2 (germline): GTSNPN, SVGIG (reference sequence). CDR3 length: 12 amino acids. The CDR3 loop reads CAGGVLNTEAFF. The CDR3 DNA reads TGTGCCGGAGGAGTGCTGAACACTGAAGCTTTCTTT.

The chain recombines TRBV28 with TRBJ2-7; TRBD2 is a possible D gene (7 bases). The CDR3 length is 20 residues. Germline V gives CDR1 MDHEN, CDR2 SYDVKM. V was cut by 0 bases and J by 0 bases, with 24 bases left in between. The CDR3 DNA reads TGTGCCAGCAGTTTATGGGGGGGGGCAGGGCCAGCTCAAAGCTCCTACGAGCAGTACTTC. Translating it yields CASSLWGGAGPAQSSYEQYF. Looking up the rest from reference TRBV28 and TRBJ2-7 gives the full variable domain: DVKVTQSSRYLVKRTGEKVFLECVQDMDHENMFWYRQDPGLGLRLIYFSYDVKMKEKGDIPEGYSVSREKKERFSLILESASTNQTSMYLCASSLWGGAGPAQSSYEQYFGPGTRLTVT.

The V gene is TRBV18, the J gene TRBJ1-4, with 10 bases fitting TRBD1. The junction had 9 bases not matched to a gene; V was cut back by 4 bases and J by 10 bases. The CDR3 has 15 amino acids. Germline CDR1 reads KGHSH; CDR2 reads LQKENI. DNA for the CDR3: TGTGCCAGCTCACGACCCGGGACAGGGGCCGGAAAACTGTTTTTT. Amino acid sequence: CASSRPGTGAGKLFF.